This T cell receptor beta chain was observed in a study of identical twins. A single record per CDR3 protein comes from TCRdb applying MiXCR to the 5' RACE reads. This sample yields about 460,000 distinct CDR3 sequences, of which approximately 15% are seen a single time; around 0.48% belongs to the top ten. This clonotype was found a few times. Its antigen is unknown. J lost 2 bases, V lost 2 bases, and 4 bases had no gene match. Germline V lookup: CDR1 KGHSH, CDR2 LQKENI. The CDR3 consists of 15 residues. Whole-study results and caveats: The study drew conclusions from cross-sectional statistical analysis, not from following the same donors.

This sample was also put to use in a study of yellow fever vaccine responses in identical twins.

The receptor was derived from a woman aged 18-29 years in good health. Sequencing input: CD4+ T cells sorted from blood. V and J are TRBV18 and TRBJ2-3; 7 positions match TRBD2. The CDR3 protein is CASSPASGPTDTQYF. CDR3 bases: TGTGCCAGCTCACCAGCTAGCGGCCCCACAGATACGCAGTATTTT.